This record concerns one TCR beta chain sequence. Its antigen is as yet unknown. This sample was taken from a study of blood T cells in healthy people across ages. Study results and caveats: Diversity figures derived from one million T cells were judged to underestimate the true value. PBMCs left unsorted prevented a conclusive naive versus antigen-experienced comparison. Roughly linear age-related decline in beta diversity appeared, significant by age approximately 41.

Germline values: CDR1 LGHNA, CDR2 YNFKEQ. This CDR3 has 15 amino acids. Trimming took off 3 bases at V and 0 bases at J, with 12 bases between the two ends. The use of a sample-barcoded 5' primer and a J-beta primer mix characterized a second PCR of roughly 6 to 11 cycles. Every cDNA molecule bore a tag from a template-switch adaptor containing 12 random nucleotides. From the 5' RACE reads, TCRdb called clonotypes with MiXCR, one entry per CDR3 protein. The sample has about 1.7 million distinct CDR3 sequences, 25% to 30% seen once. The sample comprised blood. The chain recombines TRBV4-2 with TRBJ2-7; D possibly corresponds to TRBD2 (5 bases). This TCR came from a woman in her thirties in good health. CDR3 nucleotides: TGTGCCAGCAGCCATAGCGCAGTGAGCTCCTACGAGCAGTACTTC. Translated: CASSHSAVSSYEQYF.